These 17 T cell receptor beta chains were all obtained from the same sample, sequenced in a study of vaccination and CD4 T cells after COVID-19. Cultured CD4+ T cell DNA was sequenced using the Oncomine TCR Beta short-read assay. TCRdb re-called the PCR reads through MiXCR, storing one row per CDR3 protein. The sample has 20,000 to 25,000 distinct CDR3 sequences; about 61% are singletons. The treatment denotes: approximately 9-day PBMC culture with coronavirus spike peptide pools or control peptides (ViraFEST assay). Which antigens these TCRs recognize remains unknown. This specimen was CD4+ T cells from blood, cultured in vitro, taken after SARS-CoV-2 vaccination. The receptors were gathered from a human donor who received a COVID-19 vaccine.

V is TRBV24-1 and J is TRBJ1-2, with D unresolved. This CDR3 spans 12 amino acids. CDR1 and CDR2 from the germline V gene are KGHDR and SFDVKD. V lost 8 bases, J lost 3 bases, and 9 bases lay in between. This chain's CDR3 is CATMDPYYGYTF. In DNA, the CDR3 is TGTGCCACCATGGACCCCTACTATGGCTACACCTTC.

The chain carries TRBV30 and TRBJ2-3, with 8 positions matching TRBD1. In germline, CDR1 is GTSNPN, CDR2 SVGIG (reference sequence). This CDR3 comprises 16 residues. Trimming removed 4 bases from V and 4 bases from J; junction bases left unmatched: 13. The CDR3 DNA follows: TGTGCCTGGATTCCGAAAGACAGGGGATACCCAGATACGCAGTATTTT. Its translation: CAWIPKDRGYPDTQYF.

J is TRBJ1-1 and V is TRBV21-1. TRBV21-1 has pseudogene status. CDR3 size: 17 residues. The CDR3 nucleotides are TGTGCCAGCAGCAAAAAGGGCCTAGGGCGTGGGGGGAATGAAGCTTTCTTT. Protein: CASSKKGLGRGGNEAFF.

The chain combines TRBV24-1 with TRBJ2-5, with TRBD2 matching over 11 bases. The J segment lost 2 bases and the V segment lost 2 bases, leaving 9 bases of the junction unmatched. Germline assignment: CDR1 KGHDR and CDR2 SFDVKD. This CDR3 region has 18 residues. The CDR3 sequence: CATSDWASGGTGQETQYF. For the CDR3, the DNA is TGTGCCACCAGTGATTGGGCTAGCGGGGGGACTGGGCAAGAGACCCAGTACTTC.

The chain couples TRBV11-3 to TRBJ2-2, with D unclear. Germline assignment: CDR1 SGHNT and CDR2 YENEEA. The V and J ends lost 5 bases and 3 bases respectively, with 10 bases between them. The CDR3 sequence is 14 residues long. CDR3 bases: TGTGCCAGCAGCGTGGGGTATGACACCGGGGAGCTGTTTTTT. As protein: CASSVGYDTGELFF.

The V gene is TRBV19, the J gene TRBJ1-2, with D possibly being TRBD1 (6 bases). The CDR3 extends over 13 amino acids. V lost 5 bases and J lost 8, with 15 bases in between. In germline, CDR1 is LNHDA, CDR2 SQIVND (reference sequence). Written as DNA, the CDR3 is TGTGCCAGTAGTCGAGCAGGGGATTTGGGCTACACCTTC. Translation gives CASSRAGDLGYTF. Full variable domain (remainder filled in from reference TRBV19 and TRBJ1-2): DGGITQSPKYLFRKEGQNVTLSCEQNLNHDAMYWYRQDPGQGLRLIYYSQIVNDFQKGDIAEGYSVSREKKESFPLTVTSAQKNPTAFYLCASSRAGDLGYTFGSGTRLTVV.

In DNA, the CDR3 is TGTGCCAGCAGTGAAAGTACTAGCCCCTTGGGGACCCAGTACTTC. This sequence encodes CASSESTSPLGTQYF. The chain joins TRBV2 to TRBJ2-5; D might be TRBD2 (6 bases). Germline loops: CDR1 SNHLY, CDR2 FYNNEI. The CDR3 is 15 amino acids. The V gene lost 2 bases and the J gene lost 7 bases, with 17 bases spanning the gap.

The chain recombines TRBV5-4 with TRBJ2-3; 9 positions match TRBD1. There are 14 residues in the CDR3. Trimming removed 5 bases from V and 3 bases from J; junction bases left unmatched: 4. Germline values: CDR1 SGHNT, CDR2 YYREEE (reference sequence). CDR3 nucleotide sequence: TGTGCCAGCAGACCGGGACAGGGAACAGATACGCAGTATTTT. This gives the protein CASRPGQGTDTQYF.

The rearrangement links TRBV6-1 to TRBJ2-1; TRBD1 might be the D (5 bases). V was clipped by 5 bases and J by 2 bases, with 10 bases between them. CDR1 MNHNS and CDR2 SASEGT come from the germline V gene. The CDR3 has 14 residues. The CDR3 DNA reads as TGTGCCAGCAGTCCCGACAGCACCTACAATGAGCAGTTCTTC. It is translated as CASSPDSTYNEQFF.

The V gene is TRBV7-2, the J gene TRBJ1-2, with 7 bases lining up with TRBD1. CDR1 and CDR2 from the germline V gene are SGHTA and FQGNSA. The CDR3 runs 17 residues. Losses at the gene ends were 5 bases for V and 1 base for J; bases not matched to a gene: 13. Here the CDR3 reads CASSTRQGLFLNYGYTF. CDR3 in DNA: TGTGCCAGCAGCACCCGACAGGGCCTTTTTCTTAACTATGGCTACACCTTC.

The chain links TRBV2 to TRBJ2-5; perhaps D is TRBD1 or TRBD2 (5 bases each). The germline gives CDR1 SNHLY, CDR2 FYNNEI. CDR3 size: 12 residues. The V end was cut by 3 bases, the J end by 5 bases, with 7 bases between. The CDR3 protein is CASSDEGETQYF. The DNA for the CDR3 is TGTGCCAGCAGTGATGAGGGGGAGACCCAGTACTTC. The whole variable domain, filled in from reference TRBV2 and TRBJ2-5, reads EPEVTQTPSHQVTQMGQEVILRCVPISNHLYFYWYRQILGQKVEFLVSFYNNEISEKSEIFDDQFSVERPDGSNFTLKIRSTKLEDSAMYFCASSDEGETQYFGPGTRLLVL.

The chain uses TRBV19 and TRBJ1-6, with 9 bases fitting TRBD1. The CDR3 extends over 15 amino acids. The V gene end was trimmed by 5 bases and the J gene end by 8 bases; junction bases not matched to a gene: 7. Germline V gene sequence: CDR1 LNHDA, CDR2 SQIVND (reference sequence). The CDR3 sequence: CASSRDRDSDSPLHF. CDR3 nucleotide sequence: TGTGCCAGTAGTCGGGACAGGGATAGTGATTCACCCCTCCACTTT.

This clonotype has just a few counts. The CDR3 loop reads CSARARGRGGDTQYF. The CDR3 DNA follows: TGCAGTGCTAGAGCGAGGGGCAGGGGGGGAGATACGCAGTATTTT. The chain has TRBV20-1 and TRBJ2-3; either TRBD1 or TRBD2 may supply D (7 bases each). The ends were cut back, 1 base at V and 5 bases at J, with 16 bases in the middle. Germline V gene data show CDR1 as DFQATT and CDR2 as SNEGSKA (reference sequence). The CDR3 loop spans 15 amino acids.

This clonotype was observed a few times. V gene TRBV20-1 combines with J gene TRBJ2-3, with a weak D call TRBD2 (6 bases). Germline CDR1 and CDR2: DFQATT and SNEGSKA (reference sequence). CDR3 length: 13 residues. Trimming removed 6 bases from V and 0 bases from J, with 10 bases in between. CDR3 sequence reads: CSASAGSTDTQYF. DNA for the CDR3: TGCAGTGCCTCGGCGGGGAGCACAGATACGCAGTATTTT.

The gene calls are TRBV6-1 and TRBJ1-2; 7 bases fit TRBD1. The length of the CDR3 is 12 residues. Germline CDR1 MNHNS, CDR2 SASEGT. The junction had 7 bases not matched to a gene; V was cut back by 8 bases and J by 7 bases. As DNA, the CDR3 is TGTGCCAGCTCCTATACAGGGGCTGGCTACACCTTC. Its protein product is CASSYTGAGYTF.

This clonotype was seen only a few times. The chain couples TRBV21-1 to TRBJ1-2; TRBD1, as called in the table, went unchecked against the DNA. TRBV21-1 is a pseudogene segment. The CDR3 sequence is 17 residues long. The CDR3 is CASSEPRSDSPSNGYTF. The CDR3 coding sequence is TGTGCCAGCAGCGAACCTCGGAGTGATTCCCCTTCGAATGGCTACACCTTC.

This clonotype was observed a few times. This chain's CDR3 is CASTNSIRSGGGETQYF. The DNA of the CDR3 is TGTGCCAGCACCAACAGTATCCGTAGCGGGGGGGGAGAGACCCAGTACTTC. V gene TRBV6-1 combines with J gene TRBJ2-5, with 11 bases identical to TRBD2. Trimming removed 7 bases from V and 4 bases from J; junction bases left unmatched: 14. Germline lookup yields CDR1 MNHNS and CDR2 SASEGT. The CDR3 runs 17 residues.